The 28 T cell receptor beta chains presented below share a single source sample, sequenced in a study of OX40 agonist ivuxolimab in advanced cancers. Sequencing used immunoSEQ multiplex PCR; TCRdb keeps in-frame clones, though not all of them. The table has fewer than 45,000 clones, 70% to 85% seen once. The sequencing used CD4+ or CD8+ T cells sorted from blood, collected in a trial of the OX40 agonist ivuxolimab. The receptor source for this set is an adult with an advanced solid tumor such as melanoma, head and neck, liver or kidney cancer.

The V call is TRBV6-1, the J call TRBJ1-2, with D unresolved. Trimming pared 6 bases from V and 4 bases from J, leaving 12 bases between. Germline CDR1 and CDR2: MNHNS and SASEGT. The CDR3 is 13 amino acids. CDR3 sequence (DNA): TGTGCCAGCAGGCGGCTCCTCCTCTATGGCTACACCTTC. Amino acid sequence: CASRRLLLYGYTF.

The J gene is TRBJ2-7, the V gene TRBV7-2; 12 bases line up with TRBD1. The CDR3 spans 15 residues. Germline CDR1 and CDR2: SGHTA and FQGNSA. Trimming cost V 6 bases and J 2 bases; bases outside gene matches: 5. The CDR3 loop reads CASSQGTGGPYEQYF. The CDR3 bases are TGTGCCAGCAGTCAAGGGACAGGGGGCCCCTACGAGCAGTACTTC.

This clone was detected once. The J gene is TRBJ1-1, the V gene TRBV9; D unclear. Germline CDR1 and CDR2: SGDLS and YYNGEE. CDR3 length: 13 amino acids. Trimming shortened V by 0 bases and J by 1 base, and 4 bases separated the two germline ends. The DNA for the CDR3 is TGTGCCAGCAGCGTAGGGAGGAACACTGAAGCTTTCTTT. Encoded protein: CASSVGRNTEAFF.

This clone was recorded only once. This rearrangement joins TRBV11-2 to TRBJ1-4; D is uncertain. Looked up from germline, CDR1 is SGHAT and CDR2 is FQNNGV. Trimming took off 1 base at V and 5 bases at J, with 11 bases between the two ends. This CDR3 region has 15 residues. CDR3 sequence reads: CASSLGRGRNEKLFF. The DNA for the CDR3 is TGTGCCAGCAGCTTAGGGCGCGGACGGAATGAAAAACTGTTTTTT.

The chain joins TRBV13 to TRBJ2-1; D remains ambiguous. Trimming removed 1 base from V and 9 bases from J, with 28 bases in between. In germline, CDR1 is PRHDT, CDR2 FYEKMQ (reference sequence). This CDR3 is 19 amino acids long. This CDR3 is CASSLEMLGDDSRWGEQFF. Here the CDR3 DNA reads TGTGCCAGCAGCTTAGAAATGTTGGGTGACGACTCCCGATGGGGTGAGCAGTTCTTC.

The chain has TRBV7-2 and TRBJ1-3; 9 nucleotides align to TRBD1. Germline values: CDR1 SGHTA, CDR2 FQGNSA. V was clipped by 3 bases and J by 4 bases; unmatched bases: 4. This CDR3 is 15 amino acids long. The CDR3 sequence: CASSLMGQGGNTIYF. The DNA for the CDR3 is TGTGCCAGCAGCTTGATGGGACAGGGAGGAAACACCATATATTTT.

V and J are TRBV9 and TRBJ2-2; D may be TRBD2 (6 bases). This CDR3 spans 15 amino acids. Per the germline V gene, CDR1 is SGDLS and CDR2 is YYNGEE. The V end was cut by 2 bases, the J end by 1 base, with 9 bases between. The CDR3 coding sequence is TGTGCCAGCAGCGTTTCCGGGGGGAACACCGGGGAGCTGTTTTTT. Protein sequence: CASSVSGGNTGELFF.

The rearrangement links TRBV7-9 to TRBJ2-2; 7 nucleotides line up with TRBD1. CDR3 length: 15 amino acids. Germline V CDR1 and CDR2: SEHNR, FQNEAQ (reference sequence). The trim removed 5 bases at V and 1 base at J, leaving 4 bases unmatched. Written as DNA, the CDR3 is TGTGCCAGCAGCGCCTGGACAGGGAACACCGGGGAGCTGTTTTTT. Translated: CASSAWTGNTGELFF.

In its sample, this clone was seen a few times. The chain recombines TRBV5-1 with TRBJ2-7; 7 bases fit TRBD1. J was trimmed by 3 bases and V by 3 bases; bases with no gene match: 3. Germline V gives CDR1 SGHRS, CDR2 YFSETQ. The CDR3 runs to 13 residues. The DNA for the CDR3 is TGCGCCAGCAGCTGGGGACAGAGCTACGAGCAGTACGTC. It is translated as CASSWGQSYEQYV.

A few counts support this clone. V usage is TRBV18 and J usage is TRBJ2-7, with a possible D match to TRBD1 (6 bases). The CDR3 extends over 16 amino acids. V was clipped by 3 bases and J by 0 bases, with 15 bases between them. Germline V gives CDR1 KGHSH, CDR2 LQKENI. CDR3 bases: TGTGCCAGCTCACCGACCGCCAGGGGATTCTCCTACGAGCAGTACTTC. This sequence encodes CASSPTARGFSYEQYF.

The chain combines TRBV29-1 with TRBJ2-5; 12 bases match TRBD2. Germline CDR1 is SQVTM and CDR2 is ANQGSEA. Germline trimming cut 5 bases from V and 9 bases from J; bases unmatched to any gene: 10. CDR3 length equals 14 residues. CDR3 coding DNA: TGCAGCGTTTCCGGGACTAGCGGGTTTGGGGCCCAGTACTTC. Translation gives CSVSGTSGFGAQYF.

J is TRBJ2-3 and V is TRBV5-1; 9 bases are shared with TRBD1. The CDR3 covers 14 residues. Trimming removed 4 bases from V and 4 bases from J; junction bases left unmatched: 4. CDR1 SGHRS and CDR2 YFSETQ come from the germline V gene. Here the CDR3 DNA reads TGCGCCAGCAGCCGACAGGGGGGGGCAGATACGCAGTATTTT. This codes for CASSRQGGADTQYF.

The chain links TRBV10-3 to TRBJ2-5; D gene uncertain. The germline V gene encodes CDR1 ENHRY and CDR2 SYGVKD. Trimming stripped 10 bases from V and 4 bases from J, with 13 bases between. This CDR3 has 12 residues. CDR3 nucleotide sequence: TGTGCCACCTGTGCGACTGGAGAGACCCAGTACTTC. This encodes CATCATGETQYF.

V is TRBV15 and J is TRBJ2-3, with unresolved D. The germline V and J ends were trimmed by 6 bases and 0 bases, with 7 bases remaining between them. The CDR3 spans 13 residues. Germline assignment: CDR1 LNHNV and CDR2 YYDKDF (reference sequence). The CDR3 nucleotides read TGTGCCACCAGAGGGCCTAGCACAGATACGCAGTATTTT. It codes for CATRGPSTDTQYF.

This chain uses TRBV19 with TRBJ1-4; TRBD1 aligns across 10 bases. The trim removed 8 bases at V and 6 bases at J, leaving 3 bases unmatched. Germline V gene sequence: CDR1 LNHDA, CDR2 SQIVND (reference sequence). This CDR3 is built from 13 residues. The CDR3 coding sequence is TGTGCCAGTGGGGACAGGGGATATGAAAAACTGTTTTTT. It codes for CASGDRGYEKLFF.

This sequence joins TRBV6-6 and TRBJ2-7; D not resolved. Germline V gene data show CDR1 as MNHNY and CDR2 as SVGAGI (reference sequence). Trimming removed 10 bases from V and 4 bases from J, with 5 bases in between. The CDR3 consists of 9 residues. This CDR3 is CATGYEQYF. The CDR3, as DNA: TGTGCCACTGGGTACGAGCAGTACTTC.

The rearrangement uses TRBV5-1 and TRBJ1-6, with D tentatively TRBD1 (6 bases). The CDR3 has 15 residues. With 2 bases removed from V and 7 bases from J, the gap between germline ends came to 13 bases. Germline V gene lookup returns CDR1 SGHRS and CDR2 YFSETQ. In DNA form, the CDR3 reads TGCGCCAGCAGCTTATCGGGGGGCGAAAATTCACCCCTCCACTTT. The encoded protein is CASSLSGGENSPLHF.

The chain couples TRBV5-1 to TRBJ2-5, with 7 positions matching TRBD1. This CDR3 is 13 amino acids long. V dropped 4 bases and J dropped 5; count of bases not matched to a gene: 5. Germline values: CDR1 SGHRS, CDR2 YFSETQ. The CDR3 spells CASSITGVETQYF. As DNA, the CDR3 is TGCGCCAGCAGCATCACAGGGGTGGAGACCCAGTACTTC. Full variable domain (rest looked up from reference TRBV5-1 and TRBJ2-5): KAGVTQTPRYLIKTRGQQVTLSCSPISGHRSVSWYQQTPGQGLQFLFEYFSETQRNKGNFPGRFSGRQFSNSRSEMNVSTLELGDSALYLCASSITGVETQYFGPGTRLLVL.

The chain recombines TRBV6-5 with TRBJ1-2; D is unresolved. This CDR3 is 14 amino acids long. Germline CDR1 reads MNHEY; CDR2 reads SVGAGI. Trimming took 4 bases from V and 1 from J, leaving 10 bases between them. The chain's CDR3 is CASSSQHNNYGYTF. The CDR3, as DNA: TGTGCCAGCAGTTCCCAACATAATAACTATGGCTACACCTTC.

CDR3 residues: CASTIQMGLKAEAFF. The CDR3 nucleotides read TGTGCCAGCACGATACAGATGGGGCTGAAGGCTGAAGCTTTCTTT. The chain combines TRBV2 with TRBJ1-1; a weak D match, TRBD1 (5 bases). The CDR3 sequence is 15 residues long. From germline, CDR1 is SNHLY and CDR2 FYNNEI. Trimming removed 7 bases from V and 6 bases from J, with 21 bases in between.

This clone was counted only a few times. The chain uses TRBV7-9 and TRBJ1-6; no clear D gene. The CDR3 spans 16 residues. V dropped 2 bases and J dropped 4 bases, with 12 bases sitting between them. Germline V gene sequence: CDR1 SEHNR, CDR2 FQNEAQ (reference sequence). This CDR3 is CASSLSVRDYNSPLHF. DNA for the CDR3: TGTGCCAGCAGCTTATCAGTAAGGGATTATAATTCACCCCTCCACTTT.

The CDR3: CASSRTGNTGELFF. CDR3 DNA sequence: TGTGCCAGCAGCCGGACAGGGAACACCGGGGAGCTGTTTTTT. The chain links TRBV7-9 to TRBJ2-2, with TRBD1 matching 7 bases. The V segment lost 5 bases and the J segment 1 base; nucleotides outside the gene matches: 1. The CDR3 contains 14 residues. CDR1 SEHNR and CDR2 FQNEAQ come from the germline V gene (reference sequence).

The V and J genes are TRBV6-6 and TRBJ2-3, with D perhaps TRBD1 or TRBD2 (5 bases each). Germline V gene sequence: CDR1 MNHNY, CDR2 SVGAGI (reference sequence). V shed 8 bases and J shed 1 base, with 7 bases lying between them. The CDR3 has 12 amino acids. The CDR3 reads CASRDGTDTQYF. For the CDR3, the DNA is TGTGCCAGCCGGGACGGCACAGATACGCAGTATTTT.

About this clone: A junction boundary mismatches the germline segment, possibly from a read error. The V and J genes are TRBV7-2 and TRBJ2-7, with D unclear. This CDR3 spans 13 amino acids. Looked up from germline, CDR1 is SGHTA and CDR2 is FQGNSA. CDR3 in amino acids: CASSNMPGYELYF. The DNA for the CDR3 is TGTGCCAGCAGCAACATGCCAGGATACGAGCTGTACTTC.

This sequence joins TRBV4-1 and TRBJ2-2; possible D gene TRBD1, 5 bases. Trimming took 4 bases from V and 2 from J, leaving 23 bases between them. CDR3 length: 19 amino acids. Germline V gene data show CDR1 as MGHRA and CDR2 as YSYEKL. The CDR3 nucleotides read TGCGCCAGCAGCCTGTCCCCCCCGAAAGGGGCAATAAACACCGGGGAGCTGTTTTTT. It specifies CASSLSPPKGAINTGELFF.

The chain carries TRBV6-1 and TRBJ1-1, with 8 bases fitting TRBD1. Germline loops: CDR1 MNHNS, CDR2 SASEGT. This CDR3 has 15 amino acids. With 2 bases clipped from V and 6 bases from J, the junction kept 8 bases outside the gene matches. CDR3 residues: CASSERVQGAAEAFF. The CDR3, as DNA: TGTGCCAGCAGTGAAAGGGTGCAGGGGGCCGCTGAAGCTTTCTTT.

This clone was counted only a few times. The chain has TRBV30 and TRBJ1-6; D not certain. V lost 3 bases, J lost 7 bases, and 16 bases lay in between. Germline V gene data show CDR1 as GTSNPN and CDR2 as SVGIG (reference sequence). There are 15 residues in the CDR3. The CDR3 nucleotides read TGTGCCTGGAGGGGGAAGGGTTTAAAGAATTCACCCCTCCACTTT. It specifies CAWRGKGLKNSPLHF.

This clone showed up just once. The DNA for the CDR3 is TGTGCCAGCAGCGTACCGTGGGGCACTGAAGCTTTCTTT. This codes for CASSVPWGTEAFF. The chain carries TRBV9 and TRBJ1-1; D gene ambiguous. The ends were cut back, 1 base at V and 4 bases at J, with 8 bases in the middle. CDR1 is SGDLS and CDR2 is YYNGEE in the germline V gene. The CDR3 has 13 amino acids. Complete variable domain (other parts from reference TRBV9 and TRBJ1-1): DSGVTQTPKHLITATGQRVTLRCSPRSGDLSVYWYQQSLDQGLQFLIQYYNGEERAKGNILERFSAQQFPDLHSELNLSSLELGDSALYFCASSVPWGTEAFFGQGTRLTVV.